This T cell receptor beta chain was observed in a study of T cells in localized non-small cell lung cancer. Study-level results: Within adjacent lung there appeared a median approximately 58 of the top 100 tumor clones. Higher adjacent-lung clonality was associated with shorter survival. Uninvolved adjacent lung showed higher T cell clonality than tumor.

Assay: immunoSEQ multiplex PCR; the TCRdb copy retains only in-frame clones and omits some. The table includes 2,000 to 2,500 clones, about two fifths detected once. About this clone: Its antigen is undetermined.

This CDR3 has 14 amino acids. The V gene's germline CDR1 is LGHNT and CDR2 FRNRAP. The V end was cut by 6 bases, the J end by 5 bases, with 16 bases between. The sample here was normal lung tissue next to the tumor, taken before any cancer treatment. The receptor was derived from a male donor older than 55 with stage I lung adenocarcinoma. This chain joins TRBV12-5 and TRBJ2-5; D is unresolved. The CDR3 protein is CASGRGSGFETQYF. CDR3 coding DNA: TGTGCTAGTGGCCGTGGATCAGGATTTGAGACCCAGTACTTC.